One and the same sample provided the 32 T cell receptor beta chains below, sequenced in a study of blood T cell repertoires in COVID-19. The method was immunoSEQ multiplex PCR; TCRdb's version includes in-frame clones alone and lacks a portion of them. There are approximately 140,000 clones in the sample; around four fifths occur only once, and nearly 3% lies in the top ten. Sequences were obtained from peripheral blood. Receptors originate from a woman aged 40-49 years with active or convalescent COVID-19.

The chain employs TRBV28 and TRBJ1-5; D may be TRBD1 (6 bases). The ends were cut back, 6 bases at V and 9 bases at J, with 15 bases in the middle. This CDR3 contains 13 residues. Germline assignment: CDR1 MDHEN and CDR2 SYDVKM. CDR3 loop: CASSLGGPLPQHF. The CDR3, as DNA: TGTGCCAGCAGCTTGGGGGGGCCCTTGCCCCAGCATTTT.

This rearrangement joins TRBV28 to TRBJ2-4, with a weak D call TRBD1 (6 bases). The CDR3 loop spans 14 amino acids. The germline V and J ends were trimmed by 6 bases and 10 bases, with 19 bases remaining between them. Germline V CDR1 and CDR2: MDHEN, SYDVKM. The CDR3 DNA follows: TGTGCCAGCAGGGCCGGGACATATCGGGAAATTCAGTACTTC. This sequence encodes CASRAGTYREIQYF.

The chain recombines TRBV15 with TRBJ1-2; D perhaps matches TRBD1 (5 bases). The CDR3 spans 15 residues. Looked up from germline, CDR1 is LNHNV and CDR2 is YYDKDF (reference sequence). V gave up 4 bases and J gave up 9 bases, with 21 bases separating them. The CDR3 here is CATSNPGHIAYRYTF. The CDR3 region has the DNA TGTGCCACCAGCAATCCAGGACATATCGCATATCGCTACACCTTC.

CDR3 sequence reads: CASSPQTGRDQPQHF. In DNA form, the CDR3 reads TGTGCCAGCAGCCCCCAAACAGGGCGGGATCAGCCCCAGCATTTT. The genes are TRBV7-9 and TRBJ1-5; possible D gene TRBD1, 6 bases. The CDR3 runs 15 residues. The germline V gene encodes CDR1 SEHNR and CDR2 FQNEAQ (reference sequence). V gave up 5 bases and J gave up 5 bases, with 16 bases separating them.

This clone was found a few times. The V call is TRBV29-1, the J call TRBJ1-2; TRBD1 is a possible D gene (5 bases). V lost 7 bases and J lost 4, with 13 bases in between. Germline V gives CDR1 SQVTM, CDR2 ANQGSEA. The CDR3 runs 12 residues. The CDR3: CSGGTESYGYTF. As DNA, the CDR3 is TGCAGCGGCGGGACTGAATCCTATGGCTACACCTTC.

The chain links TRBV19 to TRBJ1-5; 11 nucleotides match TRBD1. CDR3 length: 15 amino acids. The V and J ends lost 7 bases and 5 bases, in that order; junction bases with no gene match: 7. Germline loops: CDR1 LNHDA, CDR2 SQIVND (reference sequence). The CDR3 DNA reads as TGTGCCAGTACCATAGGACAGGGGGCTTATCAGCCCCAGCATTTT. Its translation: CASTIGQGAYQPQHF.

DNA for the CDR3: TGTGCCAGCGACTTGGGACAGGGGGCGAAGACCCAGTACTTC. This translates into CASDLGQGAKTQYF. The V and J genes are TRBV2 and TRBJ2-5; TRBD1 matches at 12 bases. The junction had 7 bases not matched to a gene; V was cut back by 8 bases and J by 6 bases. CDR1 and CDR2 from the germline V gene are SNHLY and FYNNEI. The CDR3 extends over 14 amino acids.

The chain joins TRBV2 to TRBJ1-5, with 8 positions matching TRBD1. CDR3 size: 15 residues. Germline-derived CDR1 and CDR2 are SNHLY and FYNNEI. V shed 4 bases, J shed 4 bases, and the junction held 6 bases outside the gene matches. The CDR3 region is CASSVGQGQNQPQHF. CDR3 nucleotides: TGTGCCAGCAGTGTCGGACAGGGACAAAATCAGCCCCAGCATTTT.

This clone was detected only once. The rearrangement uses TRBV30 and TRBJ1-6, with D perhaps TRBD1 (6 bases). The CDR3 spans 14 residues. Germline V lookup: CDR1 GTSNPN, CDR2 SVGIG (reference sequence). Trimming took 2 bases from V and 10 from J, leaving 15 bases between them. The CDR3 spells CAWSLLGGGSPLHF. The CDR3 nucleotides read TGTGCCTGGAGTCTTCTGGGAGGGGGATCACCCCTCCACTTT.

The chain joins TRBV19 to TRBJ2-1; 9 nucleotides align to TRBD2. The CDR3 consists of 15 residues. V lost 6 bases to trimming and J lost 7 bases; unmatched junction nucleotides: 10. Germline assignment: CDR1 LNHDA and CDR2 SQIVND (reference sequence). The CDR3 loop is CASSLNAGGRNEQFF. CDR3 DNA sequence: TGTGCCAGTAGCCTGAATGCGGGGGGGCGGAATGAGCAGTTCTTC.

The gene calls are TRBV19 and TRBJ1-2; 8 positions match TRBD1. CDR1 LNHDA and CDR2 SQIVND come from the germline V gene (reference sequence). With 6 bases clipped from V and 4 bases from J, the junction kept 13 bases outside the gene matches. The CDR3 spans 16 residues. The CDR3 coding sequence is TGTGCCAGTAGCCTCCTGGGACAGGCGACACCCTATGGCTACACCTTC. Amino acids: CASSLLGQATPYGYTF.

V usage is TRBV5-5 and J usage is TRBJ2-5; 10 bases line up with TRBD2. J was trimmed by 2 bases and V by 2 bases; bases with no gene match: 6. This CDR3 is 16 amino acids long. Germline V lookup: CDR1 SGHKS, CDR2 YYEKEE (reference sequence). CDR3 coding DNA: TGTGCCAGCAGCTTCTATAGGACTAGCGGACAAGAGACCCAGTACTTC. Translation: CASSFYRTSGQETQYF. Together with reference TRBV5-5 and TRBJ2-5, the CDR3 gives the full variable domain: DAGVTQSPTHLIKTRGQQVTLRCSPISGHKSVSWYQQVLGQGPQFIFQYYEKEERGRGNFPDRFSARQFPNYSSELNVNALLLGDSALYLCASSFYRTSGQETQYFGPGTRLLVL.

V and J are TRBV27 and TRBJ1-1, with 11 bases fitting TRBD1. V lost 1 base and J lost 6; bases outside the gene matches: 4. This CDR3 region has 15 residues. CDR1 is MNHEY and CDR2 is SMNVEV in the germline V gene (reference sequence). The CDR3 region is CASSLLDRGRSEAFF. In DNA form, the CDR3 reads TGTGCCAGCAGTTTATTGGACAGGGGGCGGTCTGAAGCTTTCTTT.

The chain has TRBV6-5 and TRBJ2-7; maybe TRBD1 (6 bases). CDR1 is MNHEY, CDR2 SVGAGI, per germline. The ends were cut back, 3 bases at V and 4 bases at J, with 16 bases in the middle. This CDR3 is built from 15 residues. Here the CDR3 reads CASSYLEGDSYEQYF. As DNA, the CDR3 is TGTGCCAGCAGTTATTTAGAGGGGGATTCGTACGAGCAGTACTTC.

The chain is built from TRBV7-9 and TRBJ1-1; D gene uncertain. Per germline, CDR1 SEHNR and CDR2 FQNEAQ (reference sequence). The CDR3 covers 12 residues. Trimming left V 3 bases short and J 5 bases short, with 7 bases between. In DNA, the CDR3 is TGTGCCAGCAGCTTTGCGGGGACTGAAGCTTTCTTT. Its protein product is CASSFAGTEAFF.

There are a few counts of this clone. The chain couples TRBV5-1 to TRBJ2-1; D remains unclear. This CDR3 region has 16 residues. V was shortened by 1 base and J by 3 bases, with 14 bases between the two germline ends. The germline V gene encodes CDR1 SGHRS and CDR2 YFSETQ. The chain's CDR3 is CASSLFGRQDYNEQFF. CDR3 in DNA: TGCGCCAGCAGCTTGTTCGGCAGACAAGACTACAATGAGCAGTTCTTC. The variable domain in full, completed from reference TRBV5-1 and TRBJ2-1, reads KAGVTQTPRYLIKTRGQQVTLSCSPISGHRSVSWYQQTPGQGLQFLFEYFSETQRNKGNFPGRFSGRQFSNSRSEMNVSTLELGDSALYLCASSLFGRQDYNEQFFGPGTRLTVL.

The genes are TRBV4-2 and TRBJ2-3; 12 bases are shared with TRBD2. V was clipped by 2 bases and J by 14 bases; unmatched bases: 5. The CDR3 has 13 residues. The germline V gene has CDR1 LGHNA and CDR2 YNFKEQ. The CDR3 is CASSQLAGGQRYF. CDR3 in DNA: TGTGCCAGCAGCCAACTAGCGGGGGGGCAGCGGTATTTT.

The V and J genes are TRBV23-1 and TRBJ1-3; D call uncertain. TRBV23-1 is an ORF; its function is uncertain. CDR3 length: 11 amino acids. Trimming pared 11 bases from V and 9 bases from J, leaving 14 bases between. The CDR3 region is CAHQTEVTIYF. DNA of the CDR3: TGCGCCCACCAAACAGAAGTCACCATATATTTT.

This chain uses TRBV7-2 with TRBJ1-2; TRBD1 is a possible D gene (5 bases). Germline V lookup: CDR1 SGHTA, CDR2 FQGNSA. This CDR3 has 15 residues. Deletions cut 3 bases from V and 0 bases from J, with 11 bases between. The CDR3 is CASSLGTGPNYGYTF. DNA of the CDR3: TGTGCCAGCAGCTTGGGTACAGGCCCTAACTATGGCTACACCTTC.

This clone was observed a single time. The chain recombines TRBV5-1 with TRBJ2-7, with TRBD1 matching over 10 bases. Looked up from germline, CDR1 is SGHRS and CDR2 is YFSETQ. With V trimmed by 0 bases and J by 3 bases, 0 bases remained unmatched. The CDR3 extends over 14 amino acids. In DNA form, the CDR3 reads TGCGCCAGCAGCTTGGGGGACAGGGGCTACGAGCAGTACTTC. Its protein product is CASSLGDRGYEQYF. Supplemented by reference TRBV5-1 and TRBJ2-7, the full variable domain reads KAGVTQTPRYLIKTRGQQVTLSCSPISGHRSVSWYQQTPGQGLQFLFEYFSETQRNKGNFPGRFSGRQFSNSRSEMNVSTLELGDSALYLCASSLGDRGYEQYFGPGTRLTVT.

This sequence joins TRBV11-2 and TRBJ2-5, with a possible D match to TRBD2 (6 bases). V gave up 5 bases and J gave up 5 bases, with 21 bases separating them. The CDR3 contains 16 residues. Germline V CDR1 and CDR2: SGHAT, FQNNGV. DNA of the CDR3: TGTGCCAGCAGCACCCCGGGGGTCTGGCGAGGGGAGACCCAGTACTTC. It translates to CASSTPGVWRGETQYF.

The chain links TRBV6-5 to TRBJ1-2; perhaps TRBD1 as D (5 bases). CDR1 is MNHEY and CDR2 is SVGAGI in the germline V gene. Trimming left V 6 bases short and J 5 bases short, with 13 bases between. The length of the CDR3 is 13 residues. CDR3 sequence reads: CASSLRWTYGYTF. The CDR3 bases are TGTGCCAGCAGCCTCCGCTGGACATATGGCTACACCTTC.

The genes are TRBV7-7 and TRBJ2-3; weak D call: TRBD2 (6 bases). This CDR3 spans 15 amino acids. The ends were cut back, 1 base at V and 3 bases at J, with 11 bases in the middle. CDR1 and CDR2 (germline): SSHAT, FNYEAQ (reference sequence). The CDR3 region is CASSLGGGGTDTQYF. The CDR3 DNA reads as TGTGCCAGCAGCTTAGGGGGCGGAGGGACAGATACGCAGTATTTT.

V is TRBV7-9 and J is TRBJ2-1; D is unclear. The germline V gene encodes CDR1 SEHNR and CDR2 FQNEAQ (reference sequence). V was shortened by 3 bases and J by 7 bases, with 4 bases between the two germline ends. CDR3 length: 11 amino acids. The CDR3 bases are TGTGCCAGCAGCTTGCAGAATGAGCAGTTCTTC. The encoded protein is CASSLQNEQFF.

Written as DNA, the CDR3 is TGCGCCAGCAGCCAGGACAGGGGGCGGCAGCCCCAGCATTTT. It codes for CASSQDRGRQPQHF. This chain uses TRBV4-1 with TRBJ1-5; 11 nucleotides line up with TRBD1. The CDR3 covers 14 residues. V trimming: 3 bases; J trimming: 7 bases; junction bases outside the gene matches: 2. Germline loops: CDR1 MGHRA, CDR2 YSYEKL.

V and J are TRBV27 and TRBJ2-1, with 8 bases matching TRBD1. CDR3 length equals 15 residues. Germline CDR1 MNHEY, CDR2 SMNVEV (reference sequence). V dropped 5 bases and J dropped 2; count of bases not matched to a gene: 5. The CDR3 here is CASSKTGGPYNEQFF. CDR3 coding DNA: TGTGCCAGCAGTAAAACAGGGGGACCCTACAATGAGCAGTTCTTC.

This clone came up once. The chain is built from TRBV5-1 and TRBJ2-7; D call uncertain. V lost 0 bases, J lost 4 bases, and 11 bases lay in between. CDR3 length: 14 residues. CDR1 and CDR2 from the germline V gene are SGHRS and YFSETQ. The CDR3 spells CASSLVVQPYEQYF. CDR3 nucleotide sequence: TGCGCCAGCAGCTTGGTAGTACAGCCTTACGAGCAGTACTTC.

The chain combines TRBV7-9 with TRBJ2-1; D unclear. The CDR3 loop spans 15 amino acids. The V gene's germline CDR1 is SEHNR and CDR2 FQNEAQ (reference sequence). Trimming removed 5 bases from V and 4 bases from J, with 15 bases in between. The CDR3 coding sequence is TGTGCCAGCAGCAAAAGAAGCGCAACGTACAATGAGCAGTTCTTC. Translating gives CASSKRSATYNEQFF. Based on the CDR3 plus reference TRBV7-9 and TRBJ2-1, the full variable domain is DTGVSQNPRHKITKRGQNVTFRCDPISEHNRLYWYRQTLGQGPEFLTYFQNEAQLEKSRLLSDRFSAERPKGSFSTLEIQRTEQGDSAMYLCASSKRSATYNEQFFGPGTRLTVL.

The rearrangement uses TRBV25-1 and TRBJ1-4; D remains ambiguous. Between the trimmed V and J ends, which lost 3 bases and 3 bases, there was a span of 8 bases. The CDR3 extends over 14 amino acids. Germline V gene lookup returns CDR1 MGHDK and CDR2 SYGVNS. The CDR3 sequence: CASSEREANEKLFF. CDR3 nucleotides: TGTGCCAGCAGTGAGAGGGAAGCTAATGAAAAACTGTTTTTT. Using reference TRBV25-1 and TRBJ1-4 for the parts outside the CDR3, the full variable domain is EADIYQTPRYLVIGTGKKITLECSQTMGHDKMYWYQQDPGMELHLIHYSYGVNSTEKGDLSSESTVSRIRTEHFPLTLESARPSHTSQYLCASSEREANEKLFFGSGTQLSVL.

This chain uses TRBV5-1 with TRBJ2-1, with TRBD2 identical over 15 bases. The CDR3 contains 15 residues. The germline V gene has CDR1 SGHRS and CDR2 YFSETQ. Trimming took 5 bases from V and 9 from J; bases not matched to a gene: 6. In DNA, the CDR3 is TGCGCCAGCAGTCGGACTAGCGGGAGGGCCGGTGAGCAGTTCTTC. Its protein is CASSRTSGRAGEQFF.

This rearrangement joins TRBV2 to TRBJ1-6, with TRBD1 matching over 9 bases. J was trimmed by 12 bases and V by 4 bases; bases with no gene match: 7. The CDR3 loop spans 14 amino acids. Germline assignment: CDR1 SNHLY and CDR2 FYNNEI. The DNA of the CDR3 is TGTGCCAGCAGTGGGGGACAGGGAAGGGGACCCCTCCACTTT. Translation gives CASSGGQGRGPLHF.

This chain connects TRBV7-2 to TRBJ1-1; weak D call: TRBD1 (6 bases). Germline V gene lookup returns CDR1 SGHTA and CDR2 FQGNSA. The CDR3 is 13 amino acids. Trimming removed 3 bases from V and 4 bases from J, with 9 bases in between. The CDR3, as DNA: TGTGCCAGCAGCTTTCAGGGGCGCACTGAAGCTTTCTTT. Protein product: CASSFQGRTEAFF.